This TCR beta chain came from a study of T cell changes during pregnancy in multiple sclerosis. Sequenced by immunoSEQ multiplex PCR; TCRdb stores in-frame clones only, minus some. The table includes just over 65,000 clones, about 90% detected once. The trim removed 6 bases at V and 4 bases at J, leaving 11 bases unmatched. Germline CDR1 MNHEY, CDR2 SVGAGI. The CDR3 sequence is 15 residues long. V and J are TRBV6-5 and TRBJ1-1, with 7 bases identical to TRBD1. Sequencing used peripheral blood, obtained in the second trimester of pregnancy. The sequence came from a female donor with multiple sclerosis, enrolled in a pregnancy study. The CDR3 sequence is CASSPTGVKSTEAFF. CDR3 bases: TGTGCCAGCAGCCCCACAGGGGTTAAAAGCACTGAAGCTTTCTTT.